The clone carrying this T cell receptor (beta chain) was detected once. Its antigen remains unidentified. Next came a second PCR, run for about 7 to 11 cycles, which used a sample-barcoded 5' primer along with a J-beta primer mix. All cDNA molecules were each tagged by a template-switch adaptor with 12 random nucleotides. One entry per CDR3 protein results from TCRdb running MiXCR on the 5' RACE reads. The sample has over 950,000 distinct CDR3 sequences, roughly 51% seen once. The data were obtained in a study of blood T cells in healthy people across ages. The overall study: About one barcoded beta molecule was captured per two T cells (by template switching). General study findings and limits: Any changes in expanded clonotypes were possibly confounded, as donor CMV status remained unknown. Older individuals had lower TCR beta diversity per million T cells (the decline was roughly linear).

In germline, CDR1 is LNHNV, CDR2 YYDKDF (reference sequence). The CDR3 has 13 residues. With 4 bases removed from V and 0 bases from J, the gap between germline ends came to 3 bases. Material for sequencing was blood. The J gene is TRBJ2-2, the V gene TRBV15, with no clear D. This TCR derives from a woman aged 60-75 years in good health. The chain's CDR3 is CATSTANTGELFF. DNA of the CDR3: TGTGCCACCAGCACGGCGAACACCGGGGAGCTGTTTTTT.